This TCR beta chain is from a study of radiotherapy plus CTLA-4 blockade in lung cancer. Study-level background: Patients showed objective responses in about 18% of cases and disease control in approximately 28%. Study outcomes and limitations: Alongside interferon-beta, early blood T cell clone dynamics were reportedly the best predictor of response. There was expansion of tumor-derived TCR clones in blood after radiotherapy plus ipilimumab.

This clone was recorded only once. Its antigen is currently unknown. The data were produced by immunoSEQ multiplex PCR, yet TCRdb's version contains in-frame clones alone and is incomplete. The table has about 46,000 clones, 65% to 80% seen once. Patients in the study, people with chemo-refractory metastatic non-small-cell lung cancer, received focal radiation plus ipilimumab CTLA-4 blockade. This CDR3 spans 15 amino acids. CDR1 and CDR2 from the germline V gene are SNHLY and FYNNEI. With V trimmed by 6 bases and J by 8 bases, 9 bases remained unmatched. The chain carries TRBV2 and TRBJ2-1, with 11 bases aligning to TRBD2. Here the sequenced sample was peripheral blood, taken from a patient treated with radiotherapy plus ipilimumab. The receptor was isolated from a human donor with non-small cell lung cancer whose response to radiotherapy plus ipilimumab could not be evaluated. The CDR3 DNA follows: TGTGCCAGCAGCGGGACTAGCGGACGTAGGGATGAGCAGTTCTTC. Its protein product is CASSGTSGRRDEQFF.